The clone carrying this T cell receptor (beta chain) was detected once. This entry belongs to a study of blood T cell repertoires in COVID-19. Overall study context: There were acute and convalescent COVID-19 samples, and they came from the United States, Italy and Spain. In each case, the material was cDNA or gDNA derived from T cells, B-cell-depleted T cells, or PBMCs.

Germline loops: CDR1 SNHLY, CDR2 FYNNEI. V dropped 6 bases and J dropped 8 bases, with 10 bases sitting between them. The CDR3 contains 12 residues. Authors' processing steps: Amplified reference gene primers provided the basis for estimating nucleated cell counts. Measured with immunoSEQ multiplex PCR; TCRdb has only the in-frame clones, and not every one. That table is the source of V, J and clone size, and D and trimming were worked out from the DNA. The sample consists of about 170,000 clones, roughly 90% of them appearing once. Sequencing was performed on peripheral blood. The clonotype was recovered from a man in his forties or fifties with acute or convalescent COVID-19. The chain has TRBV2 and TRBJ1-4, with no clear D. The CDR3 DNA is TGTGCCAGCAGCGGCGGGATCGAAAAACTGTTTTTT. Residues: CASSGGIEKLFF.